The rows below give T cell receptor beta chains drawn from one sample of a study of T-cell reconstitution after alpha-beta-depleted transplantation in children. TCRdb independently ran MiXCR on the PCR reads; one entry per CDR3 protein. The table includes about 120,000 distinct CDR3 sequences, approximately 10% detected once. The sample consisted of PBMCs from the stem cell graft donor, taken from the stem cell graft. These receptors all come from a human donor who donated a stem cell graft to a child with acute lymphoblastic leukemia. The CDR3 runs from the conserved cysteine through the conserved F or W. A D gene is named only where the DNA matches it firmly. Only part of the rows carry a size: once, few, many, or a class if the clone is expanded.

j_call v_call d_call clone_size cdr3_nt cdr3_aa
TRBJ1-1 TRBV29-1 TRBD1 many TGCAGCGTCGCGGACAGGGGGAACACTGAAGCTTTCTTT CSVADRGNTEAFF
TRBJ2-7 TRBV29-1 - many TGCAGCGTTGTTGTGGAGACCTACGAGCAGTACTTC CSVVVETYEQYF
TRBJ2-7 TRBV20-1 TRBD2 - TGCAGTGCTAGTCGGGAGGCCTCCTACGAGCAGTACTTC CSASREASYEQYF
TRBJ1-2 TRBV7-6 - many TGTGCCAGCAGCGAAGGGGCCAACTATGGCTACACCTTC CASSEGANYGYTF
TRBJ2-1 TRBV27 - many TGTGCCAGCAGTTTAAGTCAGACCTACAATGAGCAGTTCTTC CASSLSQTYNEQFF
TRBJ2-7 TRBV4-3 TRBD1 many TGCGCCAGCAGCCAATCGACCGGGACAGTCTTACCGCAGTACTTC CASSQSTGTVLPQYF
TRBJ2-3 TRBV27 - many TGTGCCAGCAGTTTACAGGTTAGCACAGATACGCAGTATTTT CASSLQVSTDTQYF
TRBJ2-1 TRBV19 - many TGTGCCAGTAGTATCCGACCGGACGAGCAGTTCTTC CASSIRPDEQFF
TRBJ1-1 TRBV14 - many TGTGCCAGCAGCCCACTCAGTTCCACTGAAGCTTTCTTT CASSPLSSTEAFF
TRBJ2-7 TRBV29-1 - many TGCAGCGTTTACCAGGGCCCCCCCTACGAGCAGTACTTC CSVYQGPPYEQYF
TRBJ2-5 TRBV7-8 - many TGTGCCAGCAGCCCCAACCGGGGTCAAGAGACCCAGTACTTC CASSPNRGQETQYF
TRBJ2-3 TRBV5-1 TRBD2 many TGCGCCAGCAGTGATAGCGGGGCCGACACAGATACGCAGTATTTT CASSDSGADTDTQYF
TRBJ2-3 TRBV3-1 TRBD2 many TGTGCCAGCAGCCAAGATCGGGGCGGGAGTCTTAAAGATACGCAGTATTTT CASSQDRGGSLKDTQYF
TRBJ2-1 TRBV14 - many TGTGCCAGCAGCCATACGAACCTGGATGAGCAGTTCTTC CASSHTNLDEQFF
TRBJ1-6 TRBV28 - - TGTGCCAGCAGTTTAAGGGCAGGGATTAATTCACCCCTCCACTTT CASSLRAGINSPLHF
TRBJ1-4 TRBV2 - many TGTGCCAGCAGTGACGGGAACAGCTATAATGAAAAACTGTTTTTT CASSDGNSYNEKLFF
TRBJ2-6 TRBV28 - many TGTGCCAGCAGCCCAAATCCGGGACACCTAACGCCTGGGGCCAACGTCCTGACTTTC CASSPNPGHLTPGANVLTF
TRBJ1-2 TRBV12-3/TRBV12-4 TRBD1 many TGTGCCAGCAGTTCGGACAGGGCTAACTATGGCTACACCTTC CASSSDRANYGYTF
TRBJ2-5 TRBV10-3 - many TGTGCCTCTGGGCAGCAAGAGACCCAGTACTTC CASGQQETQYF
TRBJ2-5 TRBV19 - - TGTGCCAGTAGTATAGACAATTGGAGCGGTGAGACCCAGTACTTC CASSIDNWSGETQYF
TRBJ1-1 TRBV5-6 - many TGTGCCAGCAGCTTGGTGGGACAGAACACTGAAGCTTTCTTT CASSLVGQNTEAFF
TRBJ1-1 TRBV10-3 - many TGTGCCATCAGTGAGTCTACTGAAGCTTTCTTT CAISESTEAFF
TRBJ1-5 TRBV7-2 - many TGTGCCAGCAGCCGGGACGGAAGCAATCAGCCCCAGCATTTT CASSRDGSNQPQHF
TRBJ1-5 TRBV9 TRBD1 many TGTGCCAGCAGCGTCGACGGACAGGGGAATCAGCCCCAGCATTTT CASSVDGQGNQPQHF
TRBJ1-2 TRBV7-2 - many TGTGCCAGCAGTATTTCCTGGGGCTACACCTTC CASSISWGYTF
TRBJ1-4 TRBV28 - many TGTGCCAGCAGTTTGGTGGGGGGGCAGAGCGAAAAACTGTTTTTT CASSLVGGQSEKLFF
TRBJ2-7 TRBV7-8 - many TGTGCCAGCAGTAACTACGAGCAGTACTTC CASSNYEQYF
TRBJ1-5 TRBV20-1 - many TGCAGTGCTAGAGTGGCTTTGGGGCAGGGGATACCTAATCAGCCCCAGCATTTT CSARVALGQGIPNQPQHF
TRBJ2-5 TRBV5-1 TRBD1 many TGCGCCAGCAGCTTTGGGGGACAGCCCCAAGAGACCCAGTACTTC CASSFGGQPQETQYF
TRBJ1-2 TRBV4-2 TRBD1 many TGTGCCAGCAGCCAAGTAGCTGGGACAGCCGTCTATGGCTACACCTTC CASSQVAGTAVYGYTF
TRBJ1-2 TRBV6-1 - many TGTGCCAGCAGTAAGGGAGGGAGGGACTATGGCTACACCTTC CASSKGGRDYGYTF
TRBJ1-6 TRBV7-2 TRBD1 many TGTGCCAGCAGCTCTGCCTCAGGGGGGCGTTCACCCCTCCACTTT CASSSASGGRSPLHF
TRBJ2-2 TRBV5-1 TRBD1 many TGCGCCAGCATCGATCTGGGACAGAAAACGTTCGCGAACACCGGGGAGCTGTTTTTT CASIDLGQKTFANTGELFF
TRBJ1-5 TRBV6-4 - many TGTGCCAGCAGTGACTCGAAGAGAGGGGTCCGCAATCAGCCCCAGCATTTT CASSDSKRGVRNQPQHF
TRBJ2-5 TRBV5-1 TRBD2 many TGCGCCAGCAGGTCCAGCGGGACGTCACAAGAGACCCAGTACTTC CASRSSGTSQETQYF
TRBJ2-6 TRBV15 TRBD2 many TGTGCCACCAGCAGAGATCGGGGGGGCGCCGGGGCCAACGTCCTGACTTTC CATSRDRGGAGANVLTF
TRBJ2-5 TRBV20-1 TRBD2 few TGCAGTGCTAGAGGTTGGCTAGCGGGGCAAGAGACCCAGTACTTC CSARGWLAGQETQYF
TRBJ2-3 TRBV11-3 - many TGTGCCAGCAGCTTAGACAGCACAGATACGCAGTATTTT CASSLDSTDTQYF
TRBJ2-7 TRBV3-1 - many TGTGCCAGCAGCCGCGGGACAAACGAGCAGTACTTC CASSRGTNEQYF
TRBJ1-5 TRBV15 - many TGTGCCACCAGCAGAGGTAAAGACAGCGCCACATTTTATAGCAATCAGCCCCAGCATTTT CATSRGKDSATFYSNQPQHF
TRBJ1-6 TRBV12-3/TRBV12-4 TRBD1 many TGTGCCAGCAGTTTGGGGACAGAGAATTCACCCCTCCACTTT CASSLGTENSPLHF
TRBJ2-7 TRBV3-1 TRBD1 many TGTGCCAGCAGCGAGAGGGACAGGGGTTACGAGCAGTACTTC CASSERDRGYEQYF
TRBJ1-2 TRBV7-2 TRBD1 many TGTGCCAGCAGCTTAGGCAGGGGGCCGGAGGGCTACACCTTC CASSLGRGPEGYTF
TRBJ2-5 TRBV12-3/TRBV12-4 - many TGTGCCAGCAGTCCGGCAGGGGGGGAAGAGACCCAGTACTTC CASSPAGGEETQYF
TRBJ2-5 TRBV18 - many TGTGCCAGCTCACCGCCATGGGGGCTAGAGACCCAGTACTTC CASSPPWGLETQYF
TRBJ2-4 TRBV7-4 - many TGTGCCAGCAGGGTTACCCTCCCGGGGGCGAAAAACATTCAGTACTTC CASRVTLPGAKNIQYF
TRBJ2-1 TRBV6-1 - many TGTGCCAGCAGCACAGGGTACTCCTACAATGAGCAGTTCTTC CASSTGYSYNEQFF
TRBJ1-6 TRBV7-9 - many TGTGCCAGCAGCTTAGGAACTACTAATTCACCCCTCCACTTT CASSLGTTNSPLHF
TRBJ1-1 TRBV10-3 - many TGTGCCATCAGCCCCGGGTCGGCCGCCGGTGGGAACACTGAAGCTTTCTTT CAISPGSAAGGNTEAFF
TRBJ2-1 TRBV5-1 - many TGCGCCAGCCCGGGCCCTACGGGTGAGCAGTTCTTC CASPGPTGEQFF
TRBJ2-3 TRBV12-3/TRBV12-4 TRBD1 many TGTGCCAGCAGTCCCCCCCACCGGGACAGGTGGGGCACAGATACGCAGTATTTT CASSPPHRDRWGTDTQYF
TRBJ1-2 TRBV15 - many TGTGCCACCAGCAGAGAACGAAGGGCCTATGGCTACACCTTC CATSRERRAYGYTF
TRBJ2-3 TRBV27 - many TGTGCCAGCAGTCTCCGGGAGGGGGCCTTCACAGATACGCAGTATTTT CASSLREGAFTDTQYF
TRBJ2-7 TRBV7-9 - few TGTGCCAGCAGCTCACTTGCGGCCCCGTGGTACGAGCAGTACTTC CASSSLAAPWYEQYF
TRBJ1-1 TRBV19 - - TGTGCCAGTAGCCCGACGAGGCAGGGGAGGACTGAAGCTTTCTTT CASSPTRQGRTEAFF